A selection of T cell receptor beta chains follows, all from one sample in a study of blood T cell repertoires in COVID-19. Sequencing used immunoSEQ multiplex PCR; TCRdb keeps in-frame clones, though not all of them. The sample lists 310,000 or so clones; about 93% were seen once. The sequencing input was PBMCs or T cells enriched from blood (not recorded which). These receptors all come from a woman aged 25-40 years who had recovered from COVID-19. Each CDR3 is given with its conserved first and last residue.

CDR3aa: CASSSSDTNEQFF
j_gene: TRBJ2-1
v_gene: TRBV13

CDR3aa: CASSTVMGTEAFF
j_gene: TRBJ1-1
v_gene: TRBV6-5

CDR3aa: CASSAPDRGRVGDYGYTF
j_gene: TRBJ1-2
v_gene: TRBV7-2

CDR3aa: CASSPLIRQGASGNTIYF
j_gene: TRBJ1-3
v_gene: TRBV18

CDR3aa: CASTQQRGAYEQYF
j_gene: TRBJ2-7
v_gene: TRBV6-5

CDR3aa: CASSSIGVGGGNQPQHF
j_gene: TRBJ1-5
v_gene: TRBV28

CDR3aa: CASRKTDTRNTEAFF
j_gene: TRBJ1-1
v_gene: TRBV6-5

CDR3aa: CASSIDQQGFNQPQHF
j_gene: TRBJ1-5
v_gene: TRBV19

CDR3aa: CASSRTSGSWSANEQFF
j_gene: TRBJ2-1
v_gene: TRBV5-4

CDR3aa: CASTRSLAASSYEQYF
j_gene: TRBJ2-7
v_gene: TRBV19

CDR3aa: CASSQEDSSGKVNEQFF
j_gene: TRBJ2-1
v_gene: TRBV3-1/TRBV3-2

CDR3aa: CASSLDVRESQPQHF
j_gene: TRBJ1-5
v_gene: TRBV5-1

CDR3aa: CASKMTSGSLTYNEQFF
j_gene: TRBJ2-1
v_gene: TRBV27

CDR3aa: CAWSPSPSRETQYF
j_gene: TRBJ2-5
v_gene: TRBV30

CDR3aa: CASSPEAGVRQPQHF
j_gene: TRBJ1-5
v_gene: TRBV18

CDR3aa: CASSYSGLSSGNTIYF
j_gene: TRBJ1-3
v_gene: TRBV6-5

CDR3aa: CASSEQGRSGNTIYF
j_gene: TRBJ1-3
v_gene: TRBV2

CDR3aa: CASSFGSLSDEQFF
j_gene: TRBJ2-1
v_gene: TRBV28

CDR3aa: CARSLRDRLTNQPQHF
j_gene: TRBJ1-5
v_gene: TRBV7-5

CDR3aa: CASSGTADSGNTIYF
j_gene: TRBJ1-3
v_gene: TRBV5-1

CDR3aa: CASSLSSSYEQYF
j_gene: TRBJ2-7
v_gene: TRBV5-1

CDR3aa: CSVEAGLTGELFF
j_gene: TRBJ2-2
v_gene: TRBV29-1

CDR3aa: CASSLEQGGGYEQYF
j_gene: TRBJ2-7
v_gene: TRBV7-7

CDR3aa: CASSQVRSRGTEAFF
j_gene: TRBJ1-1
v_gene: TRBV4-3

CDR3aa: CASSSDGGYNEQFF
j_gene: TRBJ2-1
v_gene: TRBV7-9

CDR3aa: CASSPGGAETQYF
j_gene: TRBJ2-5
v_gene: TRBV6-5

CDR3aa: CAWSGTAYEQYF
j_gene: TRBJ2-7
v_gene: TRBV30

CDR3aa: CASANRFRGALNQPQHF
j_gene: TRBJ1-5
v_gene: TRBV28

CDR3aa: CASSLPTGQFYGYTF
j_gene: TRBJ1-2
v_gene: TRBV28

CDR3aa: CASSLASGRRIYNEQFF
j_gene: TRBJ2-1
v_gene: TRBV28

CDR3aa: CASSIPGQAEAFF
j_gene: TRBJ1-1
v_gene: TRBV19

CDR3aa: CASSFVGQGAGEQYF
j_gene: TRBJ2-7
v_gene: TRBV27

CDR3aa: CASSFPQGSEAFF
j_gene: TRBJ1-1
v_gene: TRBV5-4

CDR3aa: CASSLGLAGETYEQYF
j_gene: TRBJ2-7
v_gene: TRBV6-4

CDR3aa: CSVLIGTDRPSGANVLTF
j_gene: TRBJ2-6
v_gene: TRBV29-1

CDR3aa: CASSPGAPDTQYF
j_gene: TRBJ2-3
v_gene: TRBV18

CDR3aa: CATSRDGFGGRRTEAFF
j_gene: TRBJ1-1
v_gene: TRBV15

CDR3aa: CATKGLADLANTGELFF
j_gene: TRBJ2-2
v_gene: TRBV19

CDR3aa: CASSFGVGYGYTF
j_gene: TRBJ1-2
v_gene: TRBV28

CDR3aa: CASSNQAGDTQYF
j_gene: TRBJ2-3
v_gene: TRBV19

CDR3aa: CASSELGGLAGDFRQYF
j_gene: TRBJ2-7
v_gene: TRBV25-1

CDR3aa: CASSTGLAGPTDTQYF
j_gene: TRBJ2-3
v_gene: TRBV28

CDR3aa: CASSLLAGNTIYF
j_gene: TRBJ1-3
v_gene: TRBV27

CDR3aa: CASSRGQGETDTQYF
j_gene: TRBJ2-3
v_gene: TRBV5-4

CDR3aa: CASSPGQQETQYF
j_gene: TRBJ2-5
v_gene: TRBV18